At least ten counts were recorded for the clone carrying this T cell receptor beta chain. No antigen is known for it. Trimming stripped 1 base from V and 0 bases from J, with 19 bases between. CDR1 is SGHTA and CDR2 is FQGNSA in the germline V gene. There are 19 residues in the CDR3. Tagging with unique molecular identifiers was applied to individual cDNA molecules. TCRdb reanalysed the 5' RACE reads using MiXCR and keeps one entry per CDR3 protein. This sample has tens of thousands of distinct CDR3 sequences, with about 13% found just once. The sample belongs to a study of early T cells in non-severe SARS-CoV-2 infection. At the level of the study: The study sequenced bulk RNA from unsorted whole blood, with chains unpaired.

Study outcomes and limitations: VDJdb matching, biased toward anti-spike CD8 responses, missed private and CD4 specificities.

This receptor was obtained from an adult who was a healthcare worker with PCR-confirmed SARS-CoV-2 infection or an uninfected control (not recorded which). Material for sequencing was whole blood. V and J are TRBV7-2 and TRBJ1-5, with a possible D match to TRBD1 (5 bases). The CDR3 reads CASSLGFLGLPYSNQPQHF. The CDR3 bases are TGTGCCAGCAGCTTAGGGTTTCTGGGACTTCCGTATAGCAATCAGCCCCAGCATTTT. The full variable domain, rest sourced from reference TRBV7-2 and TRBJ1-5, is GAGVSQSPSNKVTEKGKDVELRCDPISGHTALYWYRQSLGQGLEFLIYFQGNSAPDKSGLPSDRFSAERTGGSVSTLTIQRTQQEDSAVYLCASSLGFLGLPYSNQPQHFGDGTRLSIL.